This T cell receptor beta chain was sequenced in a study of blood T cell repertoires in COVID-19. Two negative PCRs, clearance, or symptom resolution were required of recovered Cohort 3 donors. Authors' analysis steps: Scientists estimated how many nucleated cells there were by amplifying reference gene primers. The protocol was immunoSEQ multiplex PCR, while the TCRdb copy is restricted to in-frame clones and leaves out a portion. V, J and clone size are those of that table, while D and trimming were read from the DNA. The table includes 330,000 or so clones, roughly 90% detected once. The sample taken for sequencing was PBMCs or T cells enriched from blood (not recorded which). This receptor was taken from a woman between 25 and 40 years old who had recovered from COVID-19.

The CDR3 here is CATSLSTSGSPETQYF. CDR3 sequence (DNA): TGTGCCACCAGCCTTTCGACTAGCGGGTCTCCAGAGACCCAGTACTTC. The chain is built from TRBV15 and TRBJ2-5; 10 nucleotides align to TRBD2. With 5 bases clipped from V and 4 bases from J, the junction kept 10 bases outside the gene matches. CDR1 LNHNV and CDR2 YYDKDF come from the germline V gene (reference sequence). The CDR3 extends over 16 amino acids.